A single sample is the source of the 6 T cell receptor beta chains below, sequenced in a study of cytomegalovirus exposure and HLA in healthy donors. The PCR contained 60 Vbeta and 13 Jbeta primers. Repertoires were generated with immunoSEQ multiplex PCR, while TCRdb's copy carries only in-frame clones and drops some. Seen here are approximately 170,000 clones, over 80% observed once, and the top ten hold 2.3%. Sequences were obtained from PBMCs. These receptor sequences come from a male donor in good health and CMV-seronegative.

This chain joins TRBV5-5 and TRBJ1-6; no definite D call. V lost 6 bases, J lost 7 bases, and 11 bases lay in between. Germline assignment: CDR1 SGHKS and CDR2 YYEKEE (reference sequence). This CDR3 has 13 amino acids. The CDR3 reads CASTTFLNSPLHF. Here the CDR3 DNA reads TGTGCCAGCACCACTTTTCTAAATTCACCCCTCCACTTT.

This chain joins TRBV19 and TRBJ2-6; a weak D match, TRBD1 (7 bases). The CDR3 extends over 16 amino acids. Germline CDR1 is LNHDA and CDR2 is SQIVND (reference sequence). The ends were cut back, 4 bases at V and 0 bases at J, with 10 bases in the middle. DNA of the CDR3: TGTGCCAGTAGTACAGGGGGAGGCTCTGGGGCCAACGTCCTGACTTTC. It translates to CASSTGGGSGANVLTF.

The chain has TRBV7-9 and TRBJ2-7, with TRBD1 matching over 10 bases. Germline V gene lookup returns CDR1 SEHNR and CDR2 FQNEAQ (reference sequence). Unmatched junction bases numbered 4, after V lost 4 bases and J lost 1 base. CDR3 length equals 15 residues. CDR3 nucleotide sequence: TGTGCCAGCAGCTACTCGGGACAGGGGTCCTACGAGCAGTACTTC. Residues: CASSYSGQGSYEQYF.

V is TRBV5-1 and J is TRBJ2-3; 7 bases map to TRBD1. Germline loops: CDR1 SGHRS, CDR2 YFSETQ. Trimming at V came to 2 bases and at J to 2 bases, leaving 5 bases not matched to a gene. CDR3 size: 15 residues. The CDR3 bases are TGCGCCAGCAGCTTACCCGGGACAGACACAGATACGCAGTATTTT. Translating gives CASSLPGTDTDTQYF. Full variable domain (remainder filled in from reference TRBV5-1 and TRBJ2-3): KAGVTQTPRYLIKTRGQQVTLSCSPISGHRSVSWYQQTPGQGLQFLFEYFSETQRNKGNFPGRFSGRQFSNSRSEMNVSTLELGDSALYLCASSLPGTDTDTQYFGPGTRLTVL.

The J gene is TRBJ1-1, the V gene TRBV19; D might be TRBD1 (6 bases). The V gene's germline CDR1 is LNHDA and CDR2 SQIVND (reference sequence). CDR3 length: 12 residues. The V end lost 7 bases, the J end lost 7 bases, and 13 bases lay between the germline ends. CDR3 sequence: CASTNHRVEAFF. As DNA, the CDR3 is TGTGCCAGTACAAACCACAGGGTTGAAGCTTTCTTT.

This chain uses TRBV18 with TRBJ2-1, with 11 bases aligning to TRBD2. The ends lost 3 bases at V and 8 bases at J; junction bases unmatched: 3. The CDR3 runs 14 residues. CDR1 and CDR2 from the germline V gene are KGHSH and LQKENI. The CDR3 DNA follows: TGTGCCAGCTCACCGGGGACTAGCGGCGATGAGCAGTTCTTC. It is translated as CASSPGTSGDEQFF.